These 15 T cell receptor beta chains share one sample of origin, sequenced in a study of beta chain features in type 1 diabetes. General study points: The study found moderately but significantly shorter TCRB CDR3s in all four CD4+ subsets of Type 1 diabetes patients.

These receptors are not linked to any known antigen. The study reverse transcribed the entire isolated RNA, so it sequenced expressed TCRB transcripts. Sequencing used immunoSEQ multiplex PCR; TCRdb keeps in-frame clones, though not all of them. The sample lists 350,000 to 450,000 clones; 10% to 15% were seen once. The source material was naive CD4+ T cells from blood. The origin of the receptors is a woman aged 18-29 years with type 1 diabetes.

The gene calls are TRBV2 and TRBJ2-2; D gene uncertain. V gave up 7 bases and J gave up 4 bases, with 13 bases separating them. Per the germline V gene, CDR1 is SNHLY and CDR2 is FYNNEI. The CDR3 is 14 residues long. CDR3 loop: CASIRGGGTGELFF. Written as DNA, the CDR3 is TGTGCCAGCATTCGAGGTGGCGGCACCGGGGAGCTGTTTTTT.

This clone was recorded a few times. V and J are TRBV11-2 and TRBJ2-3, with a weak D call TRBD2 (5 bases). This CDR3 is built from 15 residues. V dropped 7 bases and J dropped 4 bases, with 18 bases sitting between them. Germline-derived CDR1 and CDR2 are SGHAT and FQNNGV. The CDR3 sequence: CASTLRAGPSDTQYF. Here the CDR3 DNA reads TGTGCCAGCACCCTCCGGGCGGGTCCCTCAGATACGCAGTATTTT.

The sample holds a few counts of this clone. This rearrangement joins TRBV19 to TRBJ2-1; no firm D call. The CDR3 runs to 11 residues. Deletions cut 7 bases from V and 3 bases from J, with 4 bases between. Looked up from germline, CDR1 is LNHDA and CDR2 is SQIVND (reference sequence). DNA of the CDR3: TGTGCCAGTACCGGCTACAATGAGCAGTTCTTC. Amino acids: CASTGYNEQFF.

In this sample, this clone turned up a few times. This rearrangement joins TRBV30 to TRBJ2-7; the D gene is possibly TRBD1 (6 bases). The germline V and J ends were trimmed by 2 bases and 0 bases, with 8 bases remaining between them. Germline V CDR1 and CDR2: GTSNPN, SVGIG (reference sequence). CDR3 length: 13 amino acids. The CDR3 loop reads CAWSTGNSYEQYF. The CDR3 region has the DNA TGTGCCTGGAGTACAGGGAACTCCTACGAGCAGTACTTC.

The V and J genes are TRBV10-3 and TRBJ2-3, with D tentatively TRBD2 (5 bases). The CDR3 is made up of 12 amino acids. The germline V gene encodes CDR1 ENHRY and CDR2 SYGVKD. V was pared by 7 bases and J by 1 base, with 6 bases between. CDR3 region: CAIKRGTDTQYF. The CDR3 DNA reads TGTGCCATCAAGAGGGGCACAGATACGCAGTATTTT.

This chain links TRBV9 with TRBJ1-4, with 8 bases fitting TRBD1. Trimming at V came to 2 bases and at J to 8 bases, leaving 5 bases not matched to a gene. This CDR3 spans 14 amino acids. Germline CDR1 is SGDLS and CDR2 is YYNGEE. The CDR3 sequence is CASSVTGVGEKLFF. The CDR3 DNA reads TGTGCCAGCAGCGTGACAGGGGTCGGCGAAAAACTGTTTTTT.

The chain combines TRBV28 with TRBJ2-1; 7 nucleotides line up with TRBD1. The CDR3 covers 16 residues. The V gene's germline CDR1 is MDHEN and CDR2 SYDVKM. With 6 bases clipped from V and 0 bases from J, the junction kept 8 bases outside the gene matches. CDR3: CASRKSGGFSYNEQFF. In nucleotides, the CDR3 is TGTGCCAGCAGGAAGTCAGGGGGATTCTCCTACAATGAGCAGTTCTTC.

The chain uses TRBV7-3 and TRBJ2-3, with TRBD2 matching 8 bases. In germline, CDR1 is SGHTA, CDR2 FQGTGA. Trimming took 5 bases from V and 4 from J; bases not matched to a gene: 8. This CDR3 has 15 amino acids. This CDR3 is CASSPRGGSADTQYF. The DNA of the CDR3 is TGTGCCAGCAGCCCTCGGGGGGGGAGCGCAGATACGCAGTATTTT. The full variable domain, its missing parts supplied by reference TRBV7-3 and TRBJ2-3, is GAGVSQTPSNKVTEKGKYVELRCDPISGHTALYWYRQSLGQGPEFLIYFQGTGAADDSGLPNDRFFAVRPEGSVSTLKIQRTERGDSAVYLCASSPRGGSADTQYFGPGTRLTVL.

The chain links TRBV7-2 to TRBJ2-2; possible D gene TRBD1, 6 bases. Germline lookup yields CDR1 SGHTA and CDR2 FQGNSA. The CDR3 sequence is 14 residues long. Trimming removed 5 bases at V and 4 bases at J, with 11 bases between. CDR3 protein: CASSRTGITGELFF. The CDR3 DNA sequence: TGTGCCAGCAGCCGAACAGGGATCACCGGGGAGCTGTTTTTT.

The V and J genes are TRBV7-9 and TRBJ2-3; D might be TRBD2 (6 bases). This CDR3 is built from 14 residues. V lost 5 bases and J 10 bases, leaving 19 bases between the germline ends. Germline loops: CDR1 SEHNR, CDR2 FQNEAQ (reference sequence). CDR3 in amino acids: CASSPSDSGTAQYF. The CDR3 region has the DNA TGTGCCAGCAGCCCTAGCGATAGCGGTACGGCGCAGTATTTT.

The genes are TRBV5-6 and TRBJ1-6; 9 nucleotides align to TRBD1. The CDR3 sequence is 16 residues long. Germline assignment: CDR1 SGHDT and CDR2 YYEEEE. Trimming at V came to 4 bases and at J to 7 bases, leaving 9 bases not matched to a gene. This CDR3 is CASSEGTGSRNSPLHF. CDR3 nucleotide sequence: TGTGCCAGCAGCGAAGGGACAGGGAGTCGGAATTCACCCCTCCACTTT.

The rearrangement joins TRBV27 to TRBJ2-7; 7 bases map to TRBD2. Germline loops: CDR1 MNHEY, CDR2 SMNVEV (reference sequence). The CDR3 extends over 15 amino acids. V shed 5 bases, J shed 4 bases, and the junction held 11 bases outside the gene matches. In nucleotides, the CDR3 is TGTGCCAGCAGTCCTTACCCCCTGGGAGGGTACGAGCAGTACTTC. This sequence encodes CASSPYPLGGYEQYF.

This clone was counted a few times. The V and J genes are TRBV15 and TRBJ1-2; D perhaps matches TRBD1 (5 bases). Trimming took off 5 bases at V and 2 bases at J, with 9 bases between the two ends. Germline CDR1 LNHNV, CDR2 YYDKDF (reference sequence). This CDR3 has 13 residues. CDR3 nucleotide sequence: TGTGCCACCAGCCAGACAGACAACTATGGCTACACCTTC. Protein sequence: CATSQTDNYGYTF.

This chain uses TRBV7-2 with TRBJ1-6; tentative D call: TRBD1 (5 bases). The germline V gene has CDR1 SGHTA and CDR2 FQGNSA. The CDR3 has 17 residues. The ends were cut back, 2 bases at V and 4 bases at J, with 15 bases in the middle. CDR3 sequence (DNA): TGTGCCAGCAGCTTAAATCTGGTCAGGGCGTATAATTCACCCCTCCACTTT. Translating it yields CASSLNLVRAYNSPLHF.

The gene calls are TRBV6-5 and TRBJ2-7; 11 bases align to TRBD2. CDR3 length equals 14 residues. The V and J ends lost 2 bases and 5 bases, in that order; junction bases with no gene match: 2. Germline assignment: CDR1 MNHEY and CDR2 SVGAGI. CDR3 DNA: TGTGCCAGCAGTTACAAACTAGCGGGGGACGAGCAGTACTTC. Translating gives CASSYKLAGDEQYF.